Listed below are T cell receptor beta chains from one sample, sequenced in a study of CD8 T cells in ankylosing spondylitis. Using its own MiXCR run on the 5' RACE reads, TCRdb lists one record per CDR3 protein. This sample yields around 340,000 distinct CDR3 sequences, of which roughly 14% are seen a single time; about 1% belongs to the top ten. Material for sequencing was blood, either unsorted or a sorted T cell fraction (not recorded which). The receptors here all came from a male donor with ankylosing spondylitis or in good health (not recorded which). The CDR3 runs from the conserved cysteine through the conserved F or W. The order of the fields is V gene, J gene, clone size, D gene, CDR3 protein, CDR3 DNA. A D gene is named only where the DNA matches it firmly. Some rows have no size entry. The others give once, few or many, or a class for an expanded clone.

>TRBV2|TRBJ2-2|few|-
CASSEASTDGGELFF
TGTGCCAGCAGTGAAGCTTCGACAGATGGCGGGGAGCTGTTTTTT
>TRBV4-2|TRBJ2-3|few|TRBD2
CASSPFGQRGTDTQYF
TGTGCCAGCAGCCCTTTTGGGCAGCGGGGAACAGATACGCAGTATTTT
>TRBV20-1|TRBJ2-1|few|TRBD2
CSASPRAAGVYEQFF
TGCAGTGCTAGCCCTCGGGCAGCGGGGGTTTATGAGCAGTTCTTC
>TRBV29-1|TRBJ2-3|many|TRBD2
CSVHWTSGGRDTQYF
TGCAGCGTTCATTGGACTAGCGGGGGGAGAGATACGCAGTATTTT
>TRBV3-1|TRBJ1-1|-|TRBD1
CASSQVGARSGQGQAFF
TGTGCCAGCAGCCAAGTCGGTGCTAGATCTGGACAGGGCCAAGCTTTCTTT
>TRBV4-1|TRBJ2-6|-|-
CASSQDTAGANVLTF
TGCGCCAGCAGCCAAGATACAGCTGGGGCCAACGTCCTGACTTTC
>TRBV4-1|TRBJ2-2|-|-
CASSPYGGVRGTGELFF
TGCGCCAGCAGCCCCTATGGGGGCGTCCGGGGGACCGGGGAGCTGTTTTTT
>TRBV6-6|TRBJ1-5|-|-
CASSYSRGEPQHF
TGTGCCAGCAGTTACTCGAGAGGGGAGCCCCAGCATTTT
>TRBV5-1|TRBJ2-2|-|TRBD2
CASSLVAGAGTGELFF
TGCGCCAGCAGCTTGGTAGCGGGGGCCGGCACCGGGGAGCTGTTTTTT
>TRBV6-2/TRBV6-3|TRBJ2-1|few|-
CASSYIAATYNEQFF
TGTGCCAGCAGTTACATAGCGGCGACCTACAATGAGCAGTTCTTC
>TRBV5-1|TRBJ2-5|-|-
CASSSDGTAETQYF
TGCGCCAGCAGCTCGGACGGGACTGCGGAGACCCAGTACTTC
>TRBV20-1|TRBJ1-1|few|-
CSARDGAAGGTEAFF
TGCAGTGCTAGAGATGGGGCGGCTGGAGGCACTGAAGCTTTCTTT
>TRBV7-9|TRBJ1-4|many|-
CASSFVTNEKLFF
TGTGCCAGCAGCTTCGTCACTAATGAAAAACTGTTTTTT
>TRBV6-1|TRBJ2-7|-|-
CASSLRGFSYEQYF
TGTGCCAGCAGTCTTCGGGGGTTCTCCTACGAGCAGTACTTC
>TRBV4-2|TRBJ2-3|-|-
CASSQVLPDSTDTQYF
TGTGCCAGCAGCCAAGTCCTACCAGACAGCACAGATACGCAGTATTTT
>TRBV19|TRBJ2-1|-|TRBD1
CASKSGQGYNEQFF
TGTGCCAGTAAGTCGGGACAGGGGTACAATGAGCAGTTCTTC
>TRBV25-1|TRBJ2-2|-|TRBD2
CASSGTSGVGGELFF
TGTGCCAGCAGTGGGACTAGCGGGGTCGGCGGGGAGCTGTTTTTT
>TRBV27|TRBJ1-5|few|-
CASSLTMGISNQPQHF
TGTGCCAGCAGTCTTACCATGGGGATCAGCAATCAGCCCCAGCATTTT
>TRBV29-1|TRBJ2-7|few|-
CSVAGHENSYEQYF
TGCAGCGTTGCGGGACACGAAAATTCCTACGAGCAGTACTTC
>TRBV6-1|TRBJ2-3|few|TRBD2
CASTRSGGVTDTQYF
TGTGCCAGCACCCGTAGCGGGGGGGTCACAGATACGCAGTATTTT
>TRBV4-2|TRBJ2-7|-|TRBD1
CASSQAGTGEDEQYF
TGTGCCAGCAGCCAAGCCGGGACAGGGGAGGACGAGCAGTACTTC
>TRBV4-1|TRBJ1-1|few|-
CASSQEEGMNTEAFF
TGCGCCAGCAGCCAAGAAGAGGGAATGAACACTGAAGCTTTCTTT
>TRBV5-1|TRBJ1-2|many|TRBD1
CASSLGTGVGYTF
TGCGCCAGCAGCCTTGGGACAGGAGTTGGCTACACCTTC
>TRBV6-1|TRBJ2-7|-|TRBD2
CASRSLAGSDGLEQYF
TGTGCCAGCCGGTCTTTAGCGGGATCGGATGGCCTTGAGCAGTACTTC
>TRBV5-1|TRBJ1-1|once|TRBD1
CASSRQGATEAFF
TGCGCCAGCAGCAGACAGGGGGCCACTGAAGCTTTCTTT
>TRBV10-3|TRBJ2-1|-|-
CAISESKRNIYNEQFF
TGTGCCATCAGTGAGTCTAAGCGGAACATATACAATGAGCAGTTCTTC
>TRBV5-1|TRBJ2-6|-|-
CASSPDLGNPGANVLTF
TGCGCCAGCAGCCCCGACCTTGGAAACCCTGGGGCCAACGTCCTGACTTTC
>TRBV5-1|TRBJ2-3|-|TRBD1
CASSPRTGKDTQYF
TGCGCCAGCAGCCCACGGACAGGGAAAGATACGCAGTATTTT
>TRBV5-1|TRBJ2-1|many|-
CASSLEGARYNEQFF
TGCGCCAGCAGCTTGGAGGGCGCTCGGTACAATGAGCAGTTCTTC
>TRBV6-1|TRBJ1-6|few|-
CASSEVAGNSPLHF
TGTGCCAGCAGTGAAGTGGCAGGCAATTCACCCCTCCACTTT
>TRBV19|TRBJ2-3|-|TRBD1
CASSQGAVDTQYF
TGTGCCAGTAGCCAGGGGGCCGTAGATACGCAGTATTTT
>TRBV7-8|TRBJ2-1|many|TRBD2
CASSGGPGLAVNEQFF
TGTGCCAGCAGCGGAGGTCCGGGACTAGCGGTCAATGAGCAGTTCTTC
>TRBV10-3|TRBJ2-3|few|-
CAIAVDGTDTQYF
TGTGCCATAGCGGTTGACGGCACAGATACGCAGTATTTT
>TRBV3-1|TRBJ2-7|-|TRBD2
CASSQPSGRAVDEQYF
TGTGCCAGCAGCCAACCCAGCGGGAGGGCCGTGGACGAGCAGTACTTC
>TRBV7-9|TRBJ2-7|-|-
CASSSRQGWEQYF
TGTGCCAGCAGCTCTCGGCAGGGGTGGGAGCAGTACTTC
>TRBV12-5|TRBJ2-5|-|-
CASGLGYGGAETQYF
TGTGCTAGTGGTTTGGGATATGGTGGGGCGGAGACCCAGTACTTC
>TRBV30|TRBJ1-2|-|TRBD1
CAFLLGGQGRHTF
TGTGCCTTTTTACTAGGGGGACAGGGGCGCCACACCTTC
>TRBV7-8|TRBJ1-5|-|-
CASSAQGNSNQPQHF
TGTGCCAGCAGCGCCCAGGGGAATAGCAATCAGCCCCAGCATTTT
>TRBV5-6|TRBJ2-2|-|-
CASSRYIAPGELFF
TGTGCCAGCAGCCGCTATATAGCGCCCGGGGAGCTGTTTTTT
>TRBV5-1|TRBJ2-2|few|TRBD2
CASSWTSTTGELFF
TGCGCCAGCAGCTGGACTAGCACCACCGGGGAGCTGTTTTTT
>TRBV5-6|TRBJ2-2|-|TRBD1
CDSSPDRANTGELFF
TGTGACAGCAGCCCTGACAGGGCGAACACCGGGGAGCTGTTTTTT
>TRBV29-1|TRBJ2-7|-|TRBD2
CSVREAGIAYEQYF
TGCAGCGTTAGGGAAGCGGGAATCGCCTACGAGCAGTACTTC
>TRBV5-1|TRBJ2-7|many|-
CASSLRQDRGGEQYF
TGCGCCAGCAGCTTGAGGCAAGACCGAGGCGGCGAGCAGTACTTC
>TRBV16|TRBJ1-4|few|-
CASSQSGLRGEKLFF
TGTGCCAGCAGCCAATCCGGGTTGAGGGGTGAAAAACTGTTTTTT
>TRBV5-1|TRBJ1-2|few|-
CASSLSGTGNYGYTF
TGCGCCAGCAGCCTCTCCGGGACGGGGAACTATGGCTACACCTTC
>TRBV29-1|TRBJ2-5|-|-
CSVDDRGGETQYF
TGCAGCGTTGATGACAGGGGAGGGGAGACCCAGTACTTC
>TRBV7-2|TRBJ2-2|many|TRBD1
CASSFSTGSWTGELFF
TGTGCCAGCAGCTTCTCGACAGGGTCGTGGACCGGGGAGCTGTTTTTT
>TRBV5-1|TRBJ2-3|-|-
CASSQGLDLDTQYF
TGCGCCAGCAGCCAGGGACTTGACCTCGATACGCAGTATTTT
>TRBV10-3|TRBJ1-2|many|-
CAISESPGSGYTF
TGTGCCATCAGTGAGTCCCCGGGAAGTGGCTACACCTTC
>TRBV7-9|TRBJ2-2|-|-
CASSARPGPTGELFF
TGTGCCAGCAGCGCTAGGCCGGGCCCCACCGGGGAGCTGTTTTTT
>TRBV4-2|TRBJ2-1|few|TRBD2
CASSQTSSGSSYNEQFF
TGTGCCAGCAGCCAAACCTCTAGCGGGAGCTCCTACAATGAGCAGTTCTTC